What follows describes a single TCR beta chain. The target antigen is unknown. In germline, CDR1 is MNHEY, CDR2 SMNVEV (reference sequence). The trim removed 2 bases at V and 4 bases at J, leaving 9 bases unmatched. This CDR3 region has 17 residues. This specimen comes from a study of CD8 T cells in ankylosing spondylitis. A single record per CDR3 protein comes from TCRdb applying MiXCR to the 5' RACE reads. The table includes some 240,000 distinct CDR3 sequences, 15% to 20% detected once. Study findings and constraints: Some motif variants were previously reported in reactive arthritis synovial fluid and blood.

The chain uses TRBV27 and TRBJ2-7; TRBD1 matches 12 bases. The sequence came from a male donor with ankylosing spondylitis or in good health (not recorded which). The sequenced sample was blood, either unsorted or a sorted T cell fraction (not recorded which). The DNA for the CDR3 is TGTGCCAGCAGTTTAGGGTATCCGGGACAGGGGGCATACGAGCAGTACTTC. Translating it yields CASSLGYPGQGAYEQYF.